The next 10 T cell receptor beta chains were all read from a single sample in a study of T cell responses to AZD1222 COVID-19 vaccine. Some clones are missing from TCRdb's copy, which holds only in-frame ones; the method was immunoSEQ multiplex PCR. The table lists around 100,000 clones, 75% to 90% of them singletons. This specimen was peripheral blood, taken on day 0 of AZD1222 vaccination. The receptors shown here come from an adult in good health.

This clone was counted a single time. The rearrangement uses TRBV9 and TRBJ2-1, with 9 bases that match TRBD2. This CDR3 contains 15 residues. Germline CDR1 and CDR2: SGDLS and YYNGEE. Trimming removed 4 bases from V and 0 bases from J; junction bases left unmatched: 2. The CDR3 DNA sequence: TGTGCCAGCAGCCTTAGCGGGAGCTCCTACAATGAGCAGTTCTTC. Residues: CASSLSGSSYNEQFF.

The chain uses TRBV4-3 and TRBJ2-6, with 8 bases lining up with TRBD2. Trimming took 0 bases from V and 1 from J; bases not matched to a gene: 8. Germline assignment: CDR1 LGHNA and CDR2 YSLEER. The CDR3 length is 19 residues. CDR3 nucleotide sequence: TGCGCCAGCAGCCAAGAGGGAGCGGGGGCAGGATCTGGGGCCAACGTCCTGACTTTC. Translated: CASSQEGAGAGSGANVLTF.

This clone showed up just a few times. V gene TRBV12-3 or TRBV12-4 combines with J gene TRBJ2-2; TRBD2 might be the D (6 bases). The length of the CDR3 is 13 residues. Between the trimmed V and J ends, which lost 7 bases and 9 bases, there was a span of 15 bases. DNA of the CDR3: TGTGCCAGCATCGAAGGCGGGACGTGGGAGCTGTTTTTT. It encodes CASIEGGTWELFF.

The chain carries TRBV4-1 and TRBJ2-7; 8 bases map to TRBD1. The V gene's germline CDR1 is MGHRA and CDR2 YSYEKL. The length of the CDR3 is 17 residues. V shed 4 bases and J 0 bases; nucleotides not matched to a gene: 11. The CDR3 DNA reads TGCGCCAGCAGCCTTACAGGGGGTACACACTACTCCTACGAGCAGTACTTC. It encodes CASSLTGGTHYSYEQYF.

The rearrangement uses TRBV11-2 and TRBJ2-5, with D possibly being TRBD2 (7 bases). Trimming left V 5 bases short and J 4 bases short, with 17 bases between. Germline CDR1 and CDR2: SGHAT and FQNNGV. This CDR3 has 15 amino acids. Here the CDR3 reads CASSKGGYPLETQYF. DNA for the CDR3: TGTGCCAGCAGCAAGGGGGGGTACCCCCTAGAGACCCAGTACTTC. Drawing the rest from reference TRBV11-2 and TRBJ2-5, the complete variable domain is EAGVAQSPRYKIIEKRQSVAFWCNPISGHATLYWYQQILGQGPKLLIQFQNNGVVDDSQLPKDRFSAERLKGVDSTLKIQPAKLEDSAVYLCASSKGGYPLETQYFGPGTRLLVL.

This rearrangement joins TRBV3-1 (or the pseudogene TRBV3-2) to TRBJ2-3, with a tentative D call TRBD1 (6 bases). This CDR3 contains 12 residues. Germline assignment: CDR1 LGHDT and CDR2 YNNKEL (reference sequence). Trimming removed 7 bases at V and 9 bases at J, with 14 bases between. The chain's CDR3 is CASTGAGETQYF. The CDR3 coding sequence is TGTGCCAGCACCGGGGCAGGGGAAACGCAGTATTTT.

The rearrangement links TRBV19 to TRBJ1-5; 10 bases map to TRBD1. CDR3 length: 14 residues. Germline-derived CDR1 and CDR2 are LNHDA and SQIVND (reference sequence). V shed 5 bases and J 2 bases; nucleotides not matched to a gene: 0. The CDR3 DNA reads TGTGCCAGTAGTGGGACAGGGGGCAATCAGCCCCAGCATTTT. This translates into CASSGTGGNQPQHF.

This chain uses TRBV5-1 with TRBJ1-3; the D is unclear. The germline V and J ends were trimmed by 3 bases and 0 bases, with 13 bases remaining between them. CDR1 SGHRS and CDR2 YFSETQ come from the germline V gene. CDR3 length: 16 amino acids. The CDR3 spells CASSSDGPHSGNTIYF. The CDR3 DNA is TGCGCCAGCAGCTCGGACGGACCGCACTCTGGAAACACCATATATTTT.

The V gene is TRBV3-1 (or the pseudogene TRBV3-2), the J gene TRBJ1-2, with TRBD1 matching over 9 bases. Germline values: CDR1 LGHDT, CDR2 YNNKEL (reference sequence). This CDR3 has 15 amino acids. V lost 2 bases to trimming and J lost 8 bases; unmatched junction nucleotides: 9. DNA for the CDR3: TGTGCCAGCAGCCAAAGGGTACAGGGGGCATGGGGCTACACCTTC. It encodes CASSQRVQGAWGYTF.

The gene calls are TRBV4-3 and TRBJ2-5; D is ambiguous. V was clipped by 1 base and J by 2 bases, with 5 bases between them. The CDR3 has 13 residues. In germline, CDR1 is LGHNA, CDR2 YSLEER. The CDR3 loop is CASSQVLQETQYF. CDR3 bases: TGCGCCAGCAGCCAAGTCCTGCAAGAGACCCAGTACTTC.